This is a list of T cell receptor beta chains from one sample in a study of blood T cells in healthy people across ages. One entry per CDR3 protein, called by TCRdb with MiXCR from the 5' RACE reads. The sample contains around 2 million distinct CDR3 sequences, roughly 43% of which appear only once. Sequenced material: blood. These receptors were obtained from a human donor in good health. The CDR3 runs from the conserved cysteine through the conserved F or W. D genes are given only for firm matches. For some rows the clone size is stated as once, few or many, or as a class when expanded; others skip it.

NA	NA	TRBV20-1	TRBJ2-5	CIATRTVQETQYF	TGCATTGCTACCCGGACAGTACAAGAGACCCAGTACTTC
TRBD1	few	TRBV12-3/TRBV12-4	TRBJ2-3	CASSLDRGLNTQYF	TGTGCCAGCAGCCTAGACAGGGGACTTAATACGCAGTATTTT
NA	NA	TRBV5-5	TRBJ1-4	CASSWDSQANEKLFF	TGTGCCAGCAGCTGGGACTCCCAGGCTAATGAAAAACTGTTTTTT
NA	NA	TRBV20-1	TRBJ2-1	CSAGTQSSYNVQFF	TGCAGTGCTGGGACACAAAGCTCCTACAATGTGCAGTTCTTC
NA	few	TRBV12-3/TRBV12-4	TRBJ2-7	CASSSLPTQGDEQYF	TGTGCCAGCAGTTCCCTTCCCACCCAGGGCGACGAGCAGTACTTC
TRBD1	NA	TRBV20-1	TRBJ1-4	CSAKPWDSGTEKLFF	TGCAGTGCTAAACCTTGGGACAGCGGGACTGAAAAACTGTTTTTT
NA	NA	TRBV7-9	TRBJ2-7	CASSPGFPCEQYF	TGTGCCAGCAGCCCAGGGTTCCCCTGCGAGCAGTACTTC
NA	NA	TRBV20-1	TRBJ2-5	CSATVGETQYF	TGCAGTGCAACAGTGGGAGAGACCCAGTACTTC
NA	NA	TRBV12-3/TRBV12-4	TRBJ1-1	CASRTGGAGTEAFF	TGTGCCAGCAGGACAGGTGGGGCCGGCACTGAAGCTTTCTTT
TRBD1	few	TRBV18	TRBJ2-4	CASSPPGRQGAKQYF	TGTGCCAGCTCACCACCGGGAAGACAGGGGGCCAAGCAGTACTTC
NA	few	TRBV3-1	TRBJ1-1	CASSQGPNHPFF	TGTGCCAGCAGCCAAGGTCCTAATCATCCTTTCTTT
TRBD1	NA	TRBV4-2	TRBJ2-1	CASRFRGSTNEQFF	TGTGCCAGCAGGTTCAGGGGGAGTACGAATGAGCAGTTCTTC
TRBD2	NA	TRBV5-4	TRBJ2-7	CASSGTSGGFSYEQYF	TGTGCCAGCAGCGGAACTAGCGGGGGATTCTCCTACGAGCAGTACTTC
NA	NA	TRBV20-1	TRBJ2-1	CSARRSGIHNEQFF	TGCAGTGCCCGGAGGTCGGGTATCCACAATGAGCAGTTCTTC
NA	NA	TRBV6-1	TRBJ1-6	CASTGADVTPLHF	TGTGCCAGCACAGGGGCTGATGTGACACCCCTCCACTTT
NA	NA	TRBV5-6	TRBJ1-5	CASSLGGSGRPQHF	TGTGCCAGCAGCTTGGGAGGTTCGGGTCGGCCCCAGCATTTT
TRBD1	few	TRBV11-3	TRBJ1-2	CASSFLTAGGSGYTF	TGTGCCAGCAGCTTCCTAACAGCAGGGGGTTCGGGCTACACCTTC
NA	NA	TRBV29-1	TRBJ1-1	CSGGGSRHTEAFF	TGCAGCGGAGGCGGCAGCCGTCACACTGAAGCTTTCTTT
NA	NA	TRBV7-2	TRBJ2-1	CASSFTLFSRYNEQFF	TGTGCCAGCAGCTTTACCTTATTTAGCCGTTACAATGAGCAGTTCTTC
TRBD1	NA	TRBV7-9	TRBJ1-1	CASSLPHRGSEAFF	TGTGCCAGCAGCTTGCCGCACAGGGGAAGTGAAGCTTTCTTT
NA	few	TRBV11-2	TRBJ1-4	CASSLGASFYGYTFGSGSREKLFF	NA
NA	NA	TRBV15	TRBJ1-2	CATSRERSVVANYGYTF	TGTGCCACCAGCAGAGAAAGATCCGTCGTAGCTAACTATGGCTACACCTTC
NA	few	TRBV12-5	TRBJ1-5	CASGSPEGLNQPQHF	TGTGCTAGTGGCTCACCCGAGGGGCTCAATCAGCCCCAGCATTTT
TRBD1	NA	TRBV12-3/TRBV12-4	TRBJ1-1	CASRVFRTGGIPEAFF	TGTGCCAGCAGGGTATTCCGGACAGGGGGCATTCCGGAAGCTTTCTTT
TRBD2	NA	TRBV6-6	TRBJ2-5	CASSYSERGGGETQYF	TGTGCCAGCAGTTACTCCGAGCGGGGGGGCGGAGAGACCCAGTACTTC
NA	few	TRBV28	TRBJ1-2	CASSSPGAGLRAYGYTF	TGTGCCAGCAGTTCCCCCGGGGCAGGGCTCAGGGCCTATGGCTACACCTTC
NA	NA	TRBV7-9	TRBJ2-5	CASSLEGGPGDMYQETQYF	TGTGCCAGCAGCTTAGAAGGCGGTCCCGGAGACATGTACCAAGAGACCCAGTACTTC
TRBD1	NA	TRBV7-9	TRBJ1-1	CAGSTGDTEAFF	TGTGCCGGCAGTACAGGGGACACTGAAGCTTTCTTT
NA	NA	TRBV7-9	TRBJ2-1	CASSRHEGWNEQFF	TGTGCCAGCAGCCGCCACGAGGGGTGGAATGAGCAGTTCTTC
TRBD2	NA	TRBV29-1	TRBJ2-5	CSSEWGGETQYF	TGCAGCAGTGAGTGGGGGGGAGAGACCCAGTACTTC
NA	few	TRBV6-6	TRBJ1-1	CASSYRPGRRNTEAFF	TGTGCCAGCAGTTACAGACCGGGACGGAGGAACACTGAAGCTTTCTTT
NA	few	TRBV6-6	TRBJ1-1	CASTKTLLGGNTEAFF	TGTGCCAGCACCAAGACCCTTCTAGGGGGTAACACTGAAGCTTTCTTT
TRBD1	NA	TRBV5-5	TRBJ2-1	CAGSLRSPGQGMNEQFF	TGTGCCGGCAGCTTAAGATCTCCGGGACAGGGTATGAATGAGCAGTTCTTC
NA	few	TRBV4-1	TRBJ2-5	CASSPPLGAETQYF	TGCGCCAGCAGCCCCCCGTTAGGTGCGGAGACCCAGTACTTC
NA	NA	TRBV6-5	TRBJ2-1	CASSSGGLSYNEQFF	TGTGCCAGCAGTTCCGGGGGTCTATCCTACAATGAGCAGTTCTTC
NA	NA	TRBV7-8	TRBJ1-2	CARSPFRGELYGYTF	TGTGCCCGCAGCCCATTTCGCGGAGAGCTATATGGCTACACCTTC
NA	NA	TRBV12-3/TRBV12-4	TRBJ2-3	CASNSGWSTDTQYF	TGTGCCAGCAACTCGGGCTGGAGCACAGATACGCAGTATTTT
NA	NA	TRBV29-1	TRBJ2-5	CSVEDLDIQETQYF	TGCAGCGTTGAAGATTTGGACATCCAAGAGACCCAGTACTTC
NA	NA	TRBV28	TRBJ2-3	CASSTGFTTDTQYF	TGTGCCAGCAGTACGGGATTTACCACAGATACGCAGTATTTT
TRBD2	NA	TRBV6-6	TRBJ2-1	CASSYVAGASYNEQFF	TGTGCCAGCAGTTACGTAGCGGGGGCCTCCTACAATGAGCAGTTCTTC
TRBD1	NA	TRBV28	TRBJ2-7	CASFGTGSSYEQYF	TGTGCCAGCTTCGGGACAGGGTCCTCCTACGAGCAGTACTTC
TRBD1	few	TRBV5-1	TRBJ2-7	CASSLEPGTEAGGQYF	TGCGCCAGCAGCTTGGAACCTGGGACAGAGGCCGGCGGGCAGTACTTC
NA	few	TRBV20-1	TRBJ2-7	CSARRTVSYEQYF	TGCAGTGCTAGAAGGACAGTCTCCTACGAGCAGTACTTC
TRBD2	NA	TRBV7-9	TRBJ2-1	CASSPALAVNEQFF	TGTGCCAGCAGCCCAGCTCTAGCGGTGAATGAGCAGTTCTTC
NA	few	TRBV20-1	TRBJ2-3	CSARGRASYEQYF	TGCAGTGCTAGAGGACGTGCGTCCTACGAGCAGTATTTT
TRBD1	NA	TRBV20-1	TRBJ1-2	CSAIPTGRGGYTF	TGCAGTGCTATCCCGACAGGGAGGGGTGGCTACACCTTC
TRBD1	few	TRBV4-1	TRBJ1-2	CASRSPGQTIGYTF	TGCGCCAGCAGGAGCCCGGGACAGACAATCGGCTACACCTTC
NA	NA	TRBV12-3/TRBV12-4	TRBJ2-1	CASSWQGITYNEQFF	TGTGCCAGCAGTTGGCAGGGGATTACCTACAATGAGCAGTTCTTC
NA	NA	TRBV24-1	TRBJ2-1	CATSDFGTRGSGEQFF	TGTGCCACCAGTGATTTCGGCACCCGGGGGAGTGGTGAGCAGTTCTTC
TRBD2	NA	TRBV7-2	TRBJ2-5	CASSLEPTSGGGSQETQYF	TGTGCCAGCAGCTTAGAGCCCACAAGCGGGGGGGGGTCCCAAGAGACCCAGTACTTC
TRBD1	NA	TRBV5-1	TRBJ1-1	CASAESGTVGAFF	TGCGCCAGCGCCGAGTCTGGGACAGTTGGAGCTTTCTTT
TRBD1	few	TRBV5-1	TRBJ2-7	CASSLVGQIIDEQYF	TGCGCCAGCAGCTTGGTGGGACAGATAATCGACGAGCAGTACTTC
NA	few	TRBV29-1	TRBJ2-1	CSVEEAIVSSYNEQFF	TGCAGCGTTGAAGAGGCTATCGTTAGCTCCTACAATGAGCAGTTCTTC
NA	NA	TRBV7-2	TRBJ1-1	CASSPHLRPSTEAFF	TGTGCCAGCAGCCCCCACTTAAGGCCGAGCACTGAAGCTTTCTTT
TRBD1	NA	TRBV6-6	TRBJ1-1	CASSPLQGSSTEAFF	TGTGCCAGCAGTCCCCTACAGGGGTCCTCCACTGAAGCTTTCTTT
NA	NA	TRBV29-1	TRBJ2-5	CSVVTDSYNEQYF	TGCAGCGTTGTGACGGACTCCTACAATGAGCAGTACTTC
NA	few	TRBV6-1	TRBJ2-1	CASSTVLAHSYNEQFF	TGTGCCAGCAGTACAGTACTAGCACACTCCTACAATGAGCAGTTCTTC
NA	NA	TRBV12-5	TRBJ2-3	CASGFTGSYSTDTQYF	TGTGCTAGTGGTTTCACAGGGAGCTATAGCACAGATACGCAGTATTTT
NA	once	TRBV5-1	TRBJ1-2	CASSLGDTRRYGYTF	TGCGCCAGCAGCTTGGGGGACACTAGGAGGTATGGCTACACCTTC